The TCR beta chain described here comes from a study of blood T cells in healthy people across ages. Then a second PCR, running about 7 to 11 cycles, was carried out with a sample-barcoded 5' primer and a J-beta primer mix. MiXCR, run by TCRdb on the 5' RACE reads, gives a single entry per CDR3 protein. The sample has about 560,000 distinct CDR3 sequences, about 25% seen once; the top ten hold approximately 3.5%. This CDR3 comprises 12 residues. Germline values: CDR1 MGHDK, CDR2 SYGVNS. The ends were cut back, 5 bases at V and 7 bases at J, with 9 bases in the middle. These data also featured in a second study, about T cells of mothers and their children.

The chain uses TRBV25-1 and TRBJ2-1; D unresolved. The receptor comes from a boy between 2 and 10 years old in good health. The sample was blood. In DNA form, the CDR3 reads TGTGCCAGCAGTCCCCTCGGGAATGAGCAGTTCTTC. It yields the protein CASSPLGNEQFF.